This paragraph reports one T cell receptor (beta chain). What it binds is unknown. Though nominally healthy at sampling, donors likely had unrecorded immune exposures. The CDR3 runs to 14 residues. CDR1 is PRHDT and CDR2 is FYEKMQ in the germline V gene (reference sequence). V lost 2 bases and J lost 7, with 12 bases in between. This record comes from a study of cytomegalovirus exposure and HLA in healthy donors. Study observations and caveats: It was assumed in the presence/absence analyses that sequencing depth was roughly uniform across donors. Later on, analysis showed that most CMV-associated TCR beta chains appeared to be HLA-restricted. In terms of immune exposure information, only CMV serostatus was available.

PCR amplification relied on 60 Vbeta primers (plus 13 Jbeta primers). The data were produced by immunoSEQ multiplex PCR, yet TCRdb's version contains in-frame clones alone and is incomplete. This sample's table has over 65,000 clones. This sequence was found in a woman aged 25-40 years in good health and CMV-seronegative. What was sequenced was PBMCs. The genes are TRBV13 and TRBJ2-1, with D possibly being TRBD1 (6 bases). The CDR3 DNA follows: TGTGCCAGCAGCTTAACCCAGGGGACAAATGAGCAGTTCTTC. Amino acid sequence: CASSLTQGTNEQFF.